The TCR beta chain under discussion was sequenced for a study of blood T cell repertoires in COVID-19. Study in general: The study drew acute and convalescent COVID-19 samples from the United States, Italy and Spain.

Per the original methods: Estimated nucleated cell counts came from reference gene primer amplification. Here immunoSEQ multiplex PCR was the method, and the copy in TCRdb shows in-frame clones only, minus some. V and J calls and clone size are copied from that table; D and trimming were computed from the DNA. The table has about 210,000 clones, approximately 86% seen once. From germline, CDR1 is SGHNT and CDR2 YENEEA. CDR3 size: 15 residues. Trimming took 2 bases from V and 6 from J; bases not matched to a gene: 6. The clonotype comes from a man in his 60s with acute or convalescent COVID-19. Material for sequencing was peripheral blood. The V call is TRBV11-3, the J call TRBJ2-7, with 11 bases that match TRBD2. The CDR3: CASSLTSGGVGEQYF. CDR3 nucleotide sequence: TGTGCCAGCAGCTTAACTAGCGGGGGAGTTGGCGAGCAGTACTTC.